This T cell receptor beta chain was obtained from a study of regulatory T cells in long-lasting Graves disease. Across the study: Freshly diagnosed Graves' patients had used antithyroid drugs for under 3 months.

As to time point: newly diagnosed GD, antithyroid drugs for less than 3 months. Isolated PBMC RNA provided the starting material for the TCR library. This clonotype has more than one count but fewer than ten. V lost 7 bases to trimming and J lost 5 bases, with 16 bases between them. CDR1 SGHRS and CDR2 YFSETQ come from the germline V gene. The CDR3 has 14 amino acids. Both iRepertoire HTBI primers and Arm-PCR of CDR3 regions were used to build the TCR beta libraries. TCRdb ran MiXCR on the multiplex PCR reads and lists one entry per CDR3 protein. Of about 520,000 distinct CDR3 sequences in the sample, around 12% are singletons; the top ten hold 8% to 10%. This same sample was also taken into another study, of T cells in Graves' hyperthyroidism and ophthalmopathy.

Here the sequenced sample was peripheral blood mononuclear cells (PBMCs), taken at new diagnosis, from a patient treated with antithyroid drugs. The chain is built from TRBV5-1 and TRBJ2-1, with TRBD1 as a possible D gene (5 bases). The receptor comes from a woman in her twenties or thirties with Graves disease. The CDR3 is CASARQSKDNEQFF. The CDR3 DNA sequence: TGCGCCAGCGCCAGACAGAGTAAGGACAATGAGCAGTTCTTC.